The rows below give T cell receptor beta chains drawn from one sample of a study of CD8 T cells in ankylosing spondylitis. In TCRdb, the 5' RACE reads were re-called with MiXCR into one record per CDR3 protein. The table lists fewer than 400,000 distinct CDR3 sequences, under 25% of them singletons. What was sequenced was blood, either unsorted or a sorted T cell fraction (not recorded which). Source of these receptors: a male donor with ankylosing spondylitis. Each CDR3 is given with its conserved first and last residue. A D gene is named only where the DNA matches it firmly. The size of a clone is reported for some rows only, either as once, few or many, or as a class for expanded clones.

j_call v_call d_call clone_size cdr3_nt cdr3_aa
TRBJ1-4 TRBV28 . many TGTGCCAGCAGCCTTGCGGGAGCAACTAATGAAAAACTGTTTTTT CASSLAGATNEKLFF
TRBJ2-3 TRBV3-1 . . TGTGCCAGCAGCCAAGATCGCCAAGATACGCAGTATTTT CASSQDRQDTQYF
TRBJ2-7 TRBV28 TRBD2 . TGTGCCAGCAGTCCCCGGGGAGCGGGAGGCCTCAGCTCCTACGAGCAGTACTTC CASSPRGAGGLSSYEQYF
TRBJ2-2 TRBV7-9 TRBD2 few TGTGCCAGCAGCCCTACTGGGGCTAGCGGGAACACCGGGGAGCTGTTTTTT CASSPTGASGNTGELFF
TRBJ1-5 TRBV10-3 . . TGTGCCATCAGTGGCGGGTCCGGCAATCAGCCCCAGCATTTT CAISGGSGNQPQHF
TRBJ1-2 TRBV5-1 . few TGCGCCAGCAGCTTGGTTCCAGAACCGTATGGCTACACCTTC CASSLVPEPYGYTF
TRBJ2-3 TRBV5-1 TRBD2 many TGCGCCAGCAGCTTGGAGGCGGGAGGGCCTTCAGATACGCAGTATTTT CASSLEAGGPSDTQYF
TRBJ2-7 TRBV12-3/TRBV12-4 . . TGTGCCAGCAGTTTAGGTGGGGGAATGGGCGGCGAGCAGTACTTC CASSLGGGMGGEQYF
TRBJ2-1 TRBV10-2 TRBD1 . TGCGCCAGCAGTACCGGGACAGGGAGGGGATACAATGAGCAGTTCTTC CASSTGTGRGYNEQFF
TRBJ1-1 TRBV7-9 . few TGTGCCAGCAGCTTATCCCTCACCGACGGGGAAGCTTTCTTT CASSLSLTDGEAFF
TRBJ2-1 TRBV6-2/TRBV6-3 . few TGTGCCAGCAGTCCCCCGGTTAGCTCCGGTGAGCAGTTCTTC CASSPPVSSGEQFF
TRBJ1-5 TRBV5-6 . . TGTGCCAGCAGCTTTTCGCAGGGTTCGGTCCAGCCCCAGCATTTT CASSFSQGSVQPQHF
TRBJ2-7 TRBV4-1 . . TGCGCCAGCAGCCAAGGTACAGGAGGACGCTCCTACGAGCAGTACTTC CASSQGTGGRSYEQYF
TRBJ2-4 TRBV29-1 TRBD2 . TGCAGCGTCAGGACTAGCGGGGGCAAAAACATTCAGTACTTC CSVRTSGGKNIQYF
TRBJ2-3 TRBV28 TRBD2 . TGTGCCAGCAGTCCAGGGACTAGCAGCACAGATACGCAGTATTTT CASSPGTSSTDTQYF
TRBJ2-1 TRBV10-3 TRBD2 many TGTGCCATCAGTGGGCTTTTATCTCCGGGGCTAGCGGGCTACAATGAGCAGTTCTTC CAISGLLSPGLAGYNEQFF
TRBJ1-1 TRBV10-3 . few TGTGCCATCAGGGGAGGAGTCGGCACTGAAGCTTTCTTT CAIRGGVGTEAFF
TRBJ2-1 TRBV24-1 . . TGTGCCACCAGTGACTCCGGTCCCCGCAGCAGTCGACCTGACAATGAGCAGTTCTTC CATSDSGPRSSRPDNEQFF
TRBJ1-2 TRBV6-1 . . TGTGCCAGCAGGGACAGCGATTTTAACTATGGCTACACCTTC CASRDSDFNYGYTF
TRBJ1-2 TRBV9 . many TGTGCCAGCAGCGTAGGGAAGAATAACTATGGCTACACCTTC CASSVGKNNYGYTF
TRBJ2-7 TRBV15 TRBD1 . TGTGCCACCAGCAAGGGGGCCGAGTACGAGCAGTACTTC CATSKGAEYEQYF
TRBJ2-4 TRBV18 . few TGTGCCAGCTCACCTATTGGATCCAAAAACATTCAGTACTTC CASSPIGSKNIQYF
TRBJ2-5 TRBV7-9 . few TGTGCCAGCAGCTCGGACATTAAAGAGACCCAGTACTTC CASSSDIKETQYF
TRBJ2-7 TRBV5-5 . . TGTGCCAGCGGCCCAGGCCCCGCGATCTACGAGCAGTACTTC CASGPGPAIYEQYF
TRBJ2-3 TRBV4-2 TRBD2 few TGTGCCAGCAGCCAAGATCCTCATAGCGGGAGTAGCACAGATACGCAGTATTTT CASSQDPHSGSSTDTQYF
TRBJ2-5 TRBV12-3/TRBV12-4 . . TGTGCCAGCAGTTTAGCAATGGTAGGGTTGGAAGAGACCCAGTACTTC CASSLAMVGLEETQYF
TRBJ2-3 TRBV6-2/TRBV6-3 TRBD2 . TGTGCCAGCAGTTACTTCACTAGCGGGAGTGGAGATACGCAGTATTTT CASSYFTSGSGDTQYF
TRBJ2-5 TRBV7-9 TRBD1 . TGTGCCAGCAGCGGGACAGTGATAAGAGAGACCCAGTACTTC CASSGTVIRETQYF
TRBJ1-4 TRBV4-1 . few TGCGCCAGCAGCCAACTGAACTGGGGACGGAATGAAAAACTGTTTTTT CASSQLNWGRNEKLFF
TRBJ2-5 TRBV4-1 . . TGCGCCAGCAGCCAAGACCCGCCCGGTTTAATCTCGGGACTTAACAGGGAGACCCAGTACTTC CASSQDPPGLISGLNRETQYF
TRBJ2-7 TRBV18 . few TGTGCCAGCTCACAAGGGGACGGGTCCTACGAGCAGTACTTC CASSQGDGSYEQYF
TRBJ2-7 TRBV29-1 TRBD1 . TGCAGCGTTGCCGGGACAGGGGCCCACGAGCAGTACTTC CSVAGTGAHEQYF
TRBJ2-3 TRBV7-3 . . TGTGCCAGCAGCCAGCTAGGTTCCACAGATACGCAGTATTTT CASSQLGSTDTQYF
TRBJ2-1 TRBV12-3/TRBV12-4 TRBD1 many TGTGCCAGCACCTTGGACAGGGTCAATGAGCAGTTCTTC CASTLDRVNEQFF
TRBJ2-7 TRBV3-1 . few TGTGCCAGCAGCCAATATGGCTACGAGCAGTACTTC CASSQYGYEQYF
TRBJ1-5 TRBV6-5 TRBD1 few TGTGCCAGCAGTTCCGACAGGGGGCACGGTCAGCCCCAGCATTTT CASSSDRGHGQPQHF
TRBJ2-3 TRBV6-1 . . TGTGCCAGCAGTGACCGGGACTCCTCCACAGATACGCAGTATTTT CASSDRDSSTDTQYF
TRBJ2-7 TRBV5-6 . . TGTGCCAGCAGCTGGGACTTGACAGGAACCTACGAGCAGTACTTC CASSWDLTGTYEQYF
TRBJ2-5 TRBV20-1 . many TGCAGTGCTAGTATGGAGACCCAGTACTTC CSASMETQYF
TRBJ2-1 TRBV20-1 . . TGCAGTGTCATAGGAGACTCCTACAATGAGCAGTTCTTC CSVIGDSYNEQFF
TRBJ2-1 TRBV2 . few TGTGCCAGCAGCCTTTGGCATGAGCAGTTCTTC CASSLWHEQFF
TRBJ2-3 TRBV6-2/TRBV6-3 TRBD2 . TGTGCCAGCACTAGCGGAGGGAGCGGGAGCAAGGATACGCAGTATTTT CASTSGGSGSKDTQYF
TRBJ2-5 TRBV7-2 . . TGTGCCAGCAGCCCAGGGGGGGTTGGAGAGACCCAGTACTTC CASSPGGVGETQYF
TRBJ2-7 TRBV5-1 . few TGCGCCAGCAGCTTGGGGGACCTAGGGGCTAACTACGAGCAGTACTTC CASSLGDLGANYEQYF
TRBJ2-7 TRBV10-3 TRBD1 few TGTGCCATCAGTCCTACAGGGGACGGCGAGCAGTACTTC CAISPTGDGEQYF
TRBJ2-1 TRBV6-2/TRBV6-3 TRBD2 few TGTGCCAGCAGCCAGCGGGATCGGGGTGAGCAGTTCTTC CASSQRDRGEQFF
TRBJ1-1 TRBV7-9 . . TGTGCCAGCAGCTCCCGAGGGGGGATGGGGTACACTGAAGCTTTCTTT CASSSRGGMGYTEAFF
TRBJ2-2 TRBV28 TRBD2 few TGTGCCAGCACAACGCAATGGGTAGCGGGGGTCGGGGAGCTGTTTTTT CASTTQWVAGVGELFF
TRBJ2-1 TRBV20-1 TRBD1 . TGCAGTGCTAGTGCGCCCCCGGCCGGGACAGGAAAGAACAATGAGCAGTTCTTC CSASAPPAGTGKNNEQFF
TRBJ2-7 TRBV6-1 TRBD1 . TGTGCCAGCAGGGTCCGGACAGGGGGCTTGAGCGAGCAGTACTTC CASRVRTGGLSEQYF
TRBJ2-3 TRBV20-1 TRBD1 few TGCAGTGCTGTGCCGGGACAGGGGGTTCCTGCGGATACGCAGTATTTT CSAVPGQGVPADTQYF
TRBJ2-7 TRBV7-9 . few TGTGCCAGCAGCTCCAAGGACAGAGACTACTCCTACGAGCAGTACTTC CASSSKDRDYSYEQYF
TRBJ1-5 TRBV4-1 . . TGCGCCAGCAGCCGAACCCGGGGGCCAGGGAATCAGCCCCAGCATTTT CASSRTRGPGNQPQHF
TRBJ2-1 TRBV4-2 TRBD2 . TGTGCCAGCAGCCAAGAGTCCGGGAGGGCCTACAATGAGCAGTTCTTC CASSQESGRAYNEQFF
TRBJ2-7 TRBV28 TRBD2 few TGTGCCAGCAAAGCGGGAGGGACCCGGTACGAGCAGTACTTC CASKAGGTRYEQYF